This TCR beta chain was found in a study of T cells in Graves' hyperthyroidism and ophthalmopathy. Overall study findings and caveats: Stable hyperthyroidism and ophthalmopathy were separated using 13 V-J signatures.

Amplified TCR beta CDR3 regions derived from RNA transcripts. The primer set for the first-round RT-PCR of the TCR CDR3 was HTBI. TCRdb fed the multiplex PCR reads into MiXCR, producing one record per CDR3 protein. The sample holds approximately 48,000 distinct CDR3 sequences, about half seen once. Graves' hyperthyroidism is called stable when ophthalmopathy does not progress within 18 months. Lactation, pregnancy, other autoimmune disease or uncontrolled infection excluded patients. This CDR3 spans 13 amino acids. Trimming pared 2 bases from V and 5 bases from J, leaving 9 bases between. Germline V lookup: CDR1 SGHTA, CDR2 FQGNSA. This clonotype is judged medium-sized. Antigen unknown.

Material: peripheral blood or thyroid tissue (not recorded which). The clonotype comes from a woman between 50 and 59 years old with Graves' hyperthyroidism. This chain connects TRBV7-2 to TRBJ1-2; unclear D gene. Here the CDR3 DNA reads TGTGCCAGCAGCTTACCCCTGAATTATGGCTACACCTTC. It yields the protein CASSLPLNYGYTF.